Listed here are 4 T cell receptor beta chains from one sample, sequenced in a study of cytomegalovirus exposure and HLA in healthy donors. 60 Vbeta and 13 Jbeta primers were used in PCR. Assay used: immunoSEQ multiplex PCR; TCRdb lists only in-frame clones, some missing. Of some 130,000 clones in the sample, approximately 80% were seen once. The sequenced material came from PBMCs. Receptors originate from a man aged 25-45 years in good health and CMV-seronegative.

The rearrangement joins TRBV14 to TRBJ2-2; D uncertain. V lost 4 bases, J lost 3 bases, and 6 bases lay in between. The CDR3 extends over 13 amino acids. Germline values: CDR1 SGHDN, CDR2 FVKESK. CDR3 in DNA: TGTGCCAGCAGCCCCTTGTACACCGGGGAGCTGTTTTTT. It encodes CASSPLYTGELFF. The full variable domain, in which reference TRBV14 and TRBJ2-2 provide the parts outside the CDR3, is EAGVTQFPSHSVIEKGQTVTLRCDPISGHDNLYWYRRVMGKEIKFLLHFVKESKQDESGMPNNRFLAERTGGTYSTLKVQPAELEDSGVYFCASSPLYTGELFFGEGSRLTVL.

The chain couples TRBV29-1 to TRBJ1-5, with D possibly being TRBD1 (5 bases). Germline values: CDR1 SQVTM, CDR2 ANQGSEA. CDR3 length: 15 residues. Deletions cut 7 bases from V and 1 base from J, with 17 bases between. CDR3 coding DNA: TGCAGCGCAGCCGGGGGTGGTGGGAGCAATCAGCCCCAGCATTTT. Protein sequence: CSAAGGGGSNQPQHF.

The CDR3 protein is CASSQDGHSGANVLTF. The CDR3 DNA follows: TGCGCCAGCAGCCAAGATGGACACTCTGGGGCCAACGTCCTGACTTTC. The chain joins TRBV4-3 to TRBJ2-6, with D possibly matching TRBD1 (5 bases). Trimming took 0 bases from V and 0 from J, leaving 6 bases between them. The CDR3 is made up of 16 amino acids. Germline CDR1 LGHNA, CDR2 YSLEER.

This chain connects TRBV7-2 to TRBJ2-3, with D possibly matching TRBD2 (5 bases). CDR3 length: 14 amino acids. Per the germline V gene, CDR1 is SGHTA and CDR2 is FQGNSA. The V end was cut by 5 bases, the J end by 8 bases, with 17 bases between. This CDR3 is CASSPGLYATTQYF. CDR3 nucleotide sequence: TGTGCCAGCAGCCCCGGACTCTATGCCACTACGCAGTATTTT.